This T cell receptor beta chain was found in a study of blood T cell repertoires in COVID-19. Study summary: Researchers got acute and convalescent COVID-19 samples from the United States, Italy and Spain. PBMCs, B-cell-depleted T cells, or T cells provided the cDNA or gDNA that made up the material.

In the original processing: Estimation of nucleated cell counts was performed using reference gene primer amplification. Repertoires were generated with immunoSEQ multiplex PCR, while TCRdb's copy carries only in-frame clones and drops some. The DNA gave D and trimming, while V, J and clone size come from that table. In the table there are roughly 150,000 clones, approximately 73% of which are singletons. A word on this clone: Germline and junction disagree at one end, which may indicate a read error.

Germline V gives CDR1 SQVTM, CDR2 ANQGSEA. The CDR3 is 13 residues long. The clonotype comes from a man aged 60-69 years with acute or convalescent COVID-19. The gene calls are TRBV29-1 and TRBJ2-7, with 9 nucleotides matching TRBD1. Sequencing was done on a sample of peripheral blood. In nucleotides, the CDR3 is TGCAGCGTTGTCGTTAGTGAGGGACAGGGACGTCTCTTC. Its translation is CSVVVSEGQGRLF.